These T cell receptor beta chains were read from a single sample in a study of cytomegalovirus exposure and HLA in healthy donors. The method was immunoSEQ multiplex PCR; TCRdb's version includes in-frame clones alone and lacks a portion of them. The sample carries 130,000 or so clones, roughly 75% recorded once. Sequencing was carried out using PBMCs. These receptors were taken from a man aged 35 to 55 in good health and CMV-seronegative. The CDR3 runs from the conserved cysteine through the conserved F or W. The D gene is left open where the match is weak. Size values are once, few and many counts, or a class for expanded clones, and some rows have none.

v_call,j_call,clone_size,d_call,cdr3_aa,cdr3_nt
TRBV28,TRBJ2-7,-,-,CASASGSTVYEQYF,TGTGCCAGCGCGTCGGGGTCGACTGTCTACGAGCAGTACTTC
TRBV28,TRBJ1-5,few,-,CASSPHHGGTNQPQHF,TGTGCCAGCAGCCCCCACCACGGGGGGACAAATCAGCCCCAGCATTTT
TRBV7-6,TRBJ2-5,-,TRBD1,CASKRGGQYQETQYF,TGTGCCAGCAAAAGAGGGGGACAGTATCAAGAGACCCAGTACTTC
TRBV27,TRBJ2-7,-,TRBD2,CASSWGAGGEQYF,TGTGCCAGCAGTTGGGGGGCGGGGGGCGAGCAGTACTTC
TRBV9,TRBJ1-1,few,-,CASSVDWANTEAFF,TGTGCCAGCAGCGTAGATTGGGCGAACACTGAAGCTTTCTTT
TRBV7-9,TRBJ1-1,-,TRBD1,CASSGREGALSTEAFF,TGTGCCAGCAGCGGTAGAGAGGGGGCGTTGAGCACTGAAGCTTTCTTT
TRBV6-5,TRBJ2-1,-,-,CASSRTTRDEQFF,TGTGCCAGCAGCCGAACCACCCGGGATGAGCAGTTCTTC
TRBV9,TRBJ2-3,-,TRBD2,CASSVAGGTSTDTQYF,TGTGCCAGCAGCGTAGCGGGGGGAACTAGCACAGATACGCAGTATTTT
TRBV6-4,TRBJ1-5,few,-,CASSETMNQPQHF,TGTGCCAGCAGTGAGACAATGAATCAGCCCCAGCATTTT
TRBV5-6,TRBJ2-1,-,-,CASSWTGYNEQFF,TGTGCCAGCAGCTGGACGGGGTACAATGAGCAGTTCTTC
TRBV6-1,TRBJ2-5,-,-,CASSTRVAQETQYF,TGTGCCAGCAGTACGCGGGTGGCGCAAGAGACCCAGTACTTC
TRBV19,TRBJ1-4,-,-,CASRQIREARNEKLFF,TGTGCCAGTAGACAAATCAGGGAAGCCCGTAATGAAAAACTGTTTTTT
TRBV6-5,TRBJ1-6,few,TRBD1,CASRTGPDNSPLHF,TGTGCCAGCAGGACAGGGCCCGATAATTCACCCCTCCACTTT
TRBV2,TRBJ2-5,-,TRBD2,CASIGGGEETQYF,TGTGCCAGCATCGGCGGGGGGGAAGAGACCCAGTACTTC
TRBV6-5,TRBJ2-7,-,TRBD1,CASSGSGGSLNEQYF,TGTGCCAGCAGTGGCTCAGGGGGCTCCTTAAACGAGCAGTACTTC